The rows below give T cell receptor beta chains drawn from one sample of a study of Ad26.COV2.S vaccination and SARS-CoV-2 variants. Libraries were prepared by immunoSEQ multiplex PCR; TCRdb keeps only in-frame clonotypes and omits some of them. The sample yields about 330,000 clones, roughly 90% seen once. The sequences come from peripheral blood, collected in a trial of Ad26.COV2.S vaccine versus placebo. Every receptor here comes from a person aged 18-60 years who received the Ad26.COV2.S COVID-19 vaccine or a placebo. The CDR3 runs from the conserved cysteine through the conserved F or W.

CDR3 protein,V gene,J gene
CATSDPGQGLNTGELFF,TRBV24-1,TRBJ2-2
CASSLNLAGVRGETQYF,TRBV5-1,TRBJ2-5
CATRPGTSGNTIYF,TRBV10-3,TRBJ1-3
CASSQDGTYSGNTIYF,TRBV4-2,TRBJ1-3
CATMRTGSTDTQYF,TRBV7-9,TRBJ2-3
CASSEAPNTEAFF,TRBV6-1,TRBJ1-1
CASREESSYEQYF,TRBV23-1,TRBJ2-7
CASSYRTDTQYF,TRBV5-4,TRBJ2-3
CASSLAPTGFAGELFF,TRBV7-9,TRBJ2-2
CASSLYRGQTTGELFF,TRBV11-2,TRBJ2-2
CAWSRGTGTNSPLHF,TRBV30,TRBJ1-6
CATYNGGPFNEQFF,TRBV6-5,TRBJ2-1
CASRREPTEAFF,TRBV19,TRBJ1-1
CASRPGGGENIQYF,TRBV6-5,TRBJ2-4
CASSQAQGNTEAFF,TRBV4-2,TRBJ1-1
CASSWTGIPPGELFF,TRBV6-5,TRBJ2-2
CASSLAERGAPGETQYF,TRBV5-6,TRBJ2-5
CASSLSIQGLSTHNTEAFF,TRBV5-1,TRBJ1-1
CASSLTNWVRGANVLTF,TRBV7-3,TRBJ2-6
CASSAGKGRENTEAFF,TRBV10-1,TRBJ1-1
CASSPQTGAPGANVLTF,TRBV18,TRBJ2-6
CASSPGGGRNLAKNIQYF,TRBV5-5,TRBJ2-4
CASTNVIAEAFF,TRBV12-3/TRBV12-4,TRBJ1-1
CASSQDLTRGVNTEAFF,TRBV3-1/TRBV3-2,TRBJ1-1
CASSQDPRGEQFF,TRBV4-2,TRBJ2-1
CASSFRGPDTEAFF,TRBV6-5,TRBJ1-1
CASSFLITNEKLFF,TRBV28,TRBJ1-4
CASSLGGDEQFF,TRBV13,TRBJ2-1
CAWSMAGYGANVLTF,TRBV30,TRBJ2-6
CASRTGGGGYTF,TRBV27,TRBJ1-2
CASSFRQGLGYGYTF,TRBV19,TRBJ1-2
CASGPPDVQGRNSPLHF,TRBV12-5,TRBJ1-6
CASRLGYTGELFF,TRBV5-4,TRBJ2-2
CSASQGIYEQFF,TRBV20-1,TRBJ2-1
CASSYSPRLTAELFF,TRBV6-5,TRBJ1-4
CASSVLGLQAGAQYF,TRBV9,TRBJ2-5
CASSPRQPATNEKLFF,TRBV7-8,TRBJ1-4
CAITGNTEAFF,TRBV28,TRBJ1-1
CASFPWTANTEAFF,TRBV28,TRBJ1-1
CASSEGSGVGANVLTF,TRBV6-4,TRBJ2-6
CASSYQQENQPQHF,TRBV6-5,TRBJ1-5
CASSQTGTGDAEQYF,TRBV4-3,TRBJ2-7
CASSMMGGGNTEAFF,TRBV19,TRBJ1-1
CASSESWQRYF,TRBV2,TRBJ2-3
CASSEWGGYNSPLHF,TRBV10-1,TRBJ1-6
CASSLQGYPMNTEAFF,TRBV11-2,TRBJ1-1
CASSILFGNTIYF,TRBV7-2,TRBJ1-3
CASSPGTVEKLFF,TRBV18,TRBJ1-4
CASTPPPDTEAFF,TRBV7-9,TRBJ1-1
CASSFRLNTEAFF,TRBV28,TRBJ1-1